Listed below are T cell receptor beta chains from one sample, sequenced in a study of tumor and adjacent non-tumor tissue in lung cancer. TCRdb re-called the multiplex PCR reads with MiXCR, one entry per CDR3 protein. Of roughly 67,000 distinct CDR3 sequences listed, around 80% were seen once; the top ten hold under 45%. Sequencing used distant non-tumor lung tissue. These receptors were taken from a man aged 55 to 70 with non-small cell lung cancer. Both conserved end residues are part of each CDR3. The order of the fields is J gene, D gene, CDR3 length, clone size, V gene, CDR3 DNA, CDR3 protein. The D gene is left open where the match is weak. Not all rows give a size; the values are once, few, many and, for expanded clones, a class.

J: TRBJ1-4; D: -; length: 14; size: -; V: TRBV11-2; DNA: TGTGTCAGCAGCTTGGATCGAGGGAACGAAAAACTGTTCTTT; CDR3: CVSSLDRGNEKLFF
J: TRBJ2-4; D: -; length: 15; size: -; V: TRBV4-1; DNA: TGTGCCAGTAGCCAAGAGCATCCGACAGGCAACATTCAGCACTTC; CDR3: CASSQEHPTGNIQHF
J: TRBJ2-1; D: TRBD2; length: 18; size: -; V: TRBV19; DNA: TGTGACAGTCGGCCCTCTAGCACCCCGGCGGGAGCCTACAATGAACAGTTCTTC; CDR3: CDSRPSSTPAGAYNEQFF
J: TRBJ2-2; D: -; length: 14; size: -; V: TRBV5-6; DNA: TGTGCCAGCAGCTTGGCGTGGGGGCCCGGGGAGTTGGTTTTT; CDR3: CASSLAWGPGELVF
J: TRBJ1-1; D: -; length: 16; size: -; V: TRBV11-2; DNA: TGTGCCTGCAGCTTAGTGGTCGTGGGGATGAACACTGAAGCTTTCTTT; CDR3: CACSLVVVGMNTEAFF
J: TRBJ2-3; D: -; length: 16; size: many; V: TRBV27; DNA: TGTGCCAGCAGTTTAATTCCAGCGTCTAGCACAGATACGCAGTATTTT; CDR3: CASSLIPASSTDTQYF
J: TRBJ1-5; D: -; length: 16; size: -; V: TRBV6-5; DNA: TGTACCAGCAATTACTCCGCAGTGACCCGAGACCAGCCCCAGCATTTT; CDR3: CTSNYSAVTRDQPQHF
J: TRBJ2-2; D: -; length: 16; size: -; V: TRBV4-2; DNA: TGTGCCAGCAGCCAAGAAAGCGGAACGAACACCGGGAAGCTGTTTTTT; CDR3: CASSQESGTNTGKLFF
J: TRBJ2-3; D: -; length: 15; size: -; V: TRBV13; DNA: TGTGGAAACAGCTTAGCGAGACAGAACACAGATACGCAGTATTTT; CDR3: CGNSLARQNTDTQYF
J: TRBJ2-3; D: TRBD2; length: 17; size: -; V: TRBV11-3; DNA: TGCGCCAGCAGCCCTACTAGCGGGAGGCCGATATTTGATACGCAGTATTTT; CDR3: CASSPTSGRPIFDTQYF
J: TRBJ2-7; D: TRBD2; length: 14; size: -; V: TRBV9; DNA: TGTGCCAGCAGCGTCGGGACTAGCGGCTACGAGCAGTACTTC; CDR3: CASSVGTSGYEQYF
J: TRBJ1-1; D: TRBD1; length: 14; size: -; V: TRBV6-5; DNA: TGTGCCAGCAGTCTTGGACAGGGGAATTCTGAAGCTTTCTTT; CDR3: CASSLGQGNSEAFF
J: TRBJ1-5; D: -; length: 14; size: -; V: TRBV6-1; DNA: TGTGCCAGCAGTGTCGATGGGGGGAATCAGACCCAGAATTTT; CDR3: CASSVDGGNQTQNF
J: TRBJ2-3; D: -; length: 17; size: -; V: TRBV4-1; DNA: TGTGCCGTCAGCCAAGATACGGGCCAGGACATCACAGATACGCAGTATTTC; CDR3: CAVSQDTGQDITDTQYF
J: TRBJ1-1; D: -; length: 14; size: -; V: TRBV6-1; DNA: TGTGCCAGCATATGGCGATATACGAACACCGAAGCTTTCTTT; CDR3: CASIWRYTNTEAFF
J: TRBJ1-1; D: -; length: 13; size: -; V: TRBV11-1; DNA: TGTGCCAGCAGCTTAGCGCTGGAGGCTGAAGCTATCTTT; CDR3: CASSLALEAEAIF
J: TRBJ2-1; D: -; length: 16; size: -; V: TRBV11-3; DNA: TGTGCCAGCAGCATCAACCAACTGGCGGGGTTAGGTGAGCAGTTTTTC; CDR3: CASSINQLAGLGEQFF
J: TRBJ2-7; D: TRBD2; length: 16; size: -; V: TRBV20-1; DNA: TGCAATGCTAGAGATCTGATGGGCGGGAGTATCCACGAGCAGTGCTTC; CDR3: CNARDLMGGSIHEQCF
J: TRBJ2-3; D: -; length: 11; size: many; V: TRBV5-6; DNA: TGTGCCAGCAGCTTGGGAGATACGCAGTATTTT; CDR3: CASSLGDTQYF
J: TRBJ2-3; D: -; length: 12; size: many; V: TRBV5-4; DNA: TGTGCCAGCAGCTGGGACACAGATACGCAGTATTTT; CDR3: CASSWDTDTQYF
J: TRBJ2-5; D: -; length: 14; size: few; V: TRBV4-1; DNA: TGCGCCAGTGGCGGGCGGGCAGGGGTAGAGACCCAGTACTTC; CDR3: CASGGRAGVETQYF
J: TRBJ1-4; D: TRBD1; length: 15; size: -; V: TRBV2; DNA: TGTGTCAGCAGTGAATTCAGGGGGCCTAATGAGAAACTGTTTTTT; CDR3: CVSSEFRGPNEKLFF